This T cell receptor (beta chain) was recovered during a study of shared clonotypes between healthy human individuals (TCRdb year 2020). For context, the study as a whole: A few men and two women, aged 18 to 49 years, made up the cohort. For each donor, three plates each were used for CD4 naive and CD4 memory, two plates were used for CD8 naive, and one plate was used for CD8 memory. To estimate repertoire size and how much clonotypes are shared between individuals, the study performed deep sequencing of blood TCR repertoires from five healthy adults. Different laboratories and diverse techniques were used to prepare libraries and sequence TCR repertoires, to increase sequencing depth and limit assay-specific biases. Per donor, leukapheresis produced somewhere between about 0.94 and 9 billion PBMCs.

Using the deep immunoSEQ assay, multiplex PCR amplified TCR CDR3 regions from genomic DNA. Extracted genomic DNA from each cell subset was distributed evenly across all wells of several immunoSEQ 96-well plates, and each plate was treated as a replicate. For sorted subsets, around 200 ng genomic DNA, equal to some 28,000 T cell genomes, was loaded into each replicate PCR. Purified libraries were measured with a Qubit 3.0 fluorometer, size-checked on a Bioanalyzer 2100, and measured again with the KAPA Library Quantification kit. Each immunoSEQ 96-well plate was sequenced on its own single-read 150-cycle Illumina NextSeq 550 flow cell. Per the authors' processing: Because the immunoSEQ output held only junctional sequences and lacked quality scores, the filtering could not match the filtering applied to full-length reads. To assign V/J genes and CDR3, sequences were annotated using PyIR, a Python wrapper for IgBLAST v1.9, with IMGT germline references. Reads with weak V/J assignments (E-value above 1e-6), missing CDR3, stop codons, out-of-frame junctions, or ambiguous translated residues were removed. A V3J clonotype was defined by an identical inferred V gene, J gene, and CDR3 amino acid sequence. Percentage overlap between repertoires was calculated by dividing the number of shared unique clonotypes by the size of the smaller repertoire. RTK rarefaction, the Chao1 estimator, and Recon v2.1 estimates of unobserved clonotypes were used to assess repertoire richness. Generation probabilities were computed with OLGA for all TCRbeta clonotypes obtained by the gDNA method from several donors. This is the immuneACCESS table as TCRdb keeps it, with only in-frame sequences that have V and J called. A part of the clones is gone; compared with another copy, unresolved V genes explain less than half, and the rest is unexplained. The DNA gave D and trimming, while V, J and clone size come from that table. The sample contains over a million clones, just under 99% of them found a single time. The ten biggest clones cover around 0.33% of the sample.

Inclusive of the bounding cysteine and phenylalanine, the CDR3 is 22 residues long. Solely the CDR3 DNA is kept, with 66 bases framed from the first base. Trimming takes 3 bases off V and 5 bases off J; junction bases not matched to a gene: 23. The germline V gene (reference sequence) yields LNHDA for CDR1 and SQIVND for CDR2. Donors were healthy HIV-negative adults with no recently reported acute infections or vaccinations. Every donor was a Caucasian adult residing in Nashville, Tennessee, USA. CD4+ T cells were enriched through magnetic negative selection, after which naive cells were positively selected on CD45RA and the remaining negative fraction served as the memory subset. Blood was collected by leukapheresis, and PBMCs were isolated by Ficoll-Histopaque density gradient centrifugation and then cryopreserved in liquid nitrogen vapor phase. Purity and quantity of every magnetically sorted T cell population were checked by analytical flow cytometry. Genomic DNA was isolated from each sorted fraction and quantified by UV absorbance on a Nanodrop 2000c.

As for this clone: The antigen it recognizes is unknown. No base quality values were provided; no much bigger clone lies one nucleotide off.

Paper-wide results and their limitations: Incomplete sequencing was indicated by rarefaction of sorted-subset datasets, despite the large sequencing depth. Pairwise subsampling indicated that sequencing depth was expected to affect the degree of clonotype sharing among donors. Clonotypes shared by all four sorted-subset donors showed higher generation probabilities than non-shared clonotypes. Naive subsets generally had larger estimated clonotype richness than memory subsets. Sampling was restricted to blood, and TCR repertoires in tissues likely differ from the TCR repertoires found in blood. Because the study included only a small number of donors, the genetic and exposure-history diversity represented was limited. Across a handful of donors, roughly 5.4% of naive CD4, roughly 3.3% of naive CD8, approximately 2.5% of memory CD4, and roughly 0.41% of memory CD8 clonotypes were shared.

The chain is made from TRBV19 and TRBJ2-1; the junction holds 12 bases that match TRBD2. This receptor was obtained from a man under 40 in good health. Sequenced sample: naive CD4+ T cells sorted from blood. The cell subset or site label here, explained by the study, means: CD45RA+ positively selected. The DNA sequence is TGTGCCAGTAGTATGATGGGAACTAGCGGGAGGTCTCCTAGCCGACGAAACAATGAGCAGTTCTTC. This translates into CASSMMGTSGRSPSRRNNEQFF.